The T cell receptor beta chain described here comes from a study of OX40 agonist ivuxolimab in advanced cancers. For the study at large: Patients undergoing dose escalation presented with hepatocellular carcinoma, melanoma, renal cell or head and neck cancer. Under the entry rules, prior anti-PD-1, anti-PD-L1 or anti-CTLA-4 therapy was allowed, and less than 50% had some.

Comment on this clone: Antigen unknown.

Profiled with immunoSEQ multiplex PCR; TCRdb holds only in-frame clones, not every one. The repertoire has 50,000 to 65,000 clones, 81% of them found once; the top ten carry more than 0.8%. Points from the study as a whole: Mean expanded clone counts were higher in CD8+ than CD4+ T cells.

V lost 6 bases to trimming and J lost 7 bases; unmatched junction nucleotides: 10. The CDR3 totals 14 residues. CDR1 is LNHDA, CDR2 SQIVND, per germline (reference sequence). The sample consisted of CD4+ or CD8+ T cells sorted from blood, taken in a trial of the OX40 agonist ivuxolimab. The clonotype originates from an adult with an advanced solid tumor such as melanoma, head and neck, liver or kidney cancer. The chain combines TRBV19 with TRBJ2-5; TRBD2 matches 8 bases. This CDR3 is CASRSMSGGGTQYF. DNA of the CDR3: TGTGCCAGTAGGTCTATGAGCGGGGGAGGGACCCAGTACTTC. The full variable domain, completed using reference TRBV19 and TRBJ2-5, is DGGITQSPKYLFRKEGQNVTLSCEQNLNHDAMYWYRQDPGQGLRLIYYSQIVNDFQKGDIAEGYSVSREKKESFPLTVTSAQKNPTAFYLCASRSMSGGGTQYFGPGTRLLVL.